One and the same sample provided the 7 T cell receptor beta chains below, sequenced in a study of regulatory T cells in long-lasting Graves disease. Noted time point: persistent/refractory GD, antithyroid drugs over 5 years with positive TRAb. Researchers made the TCR library from RNA that was extracted from PBMCs. CDR3-region Arm-PCR and iRepertoire HTBI primers produced the TCR beta libraries. Using its own MiXCR run on the multiplex PCR reads, TCRdb lists one record per CDR3 protein. The top ten hold over 11% of the sample, which has 350,000 to 450,000 distinct CDR3 sequences, roughly 21% seen once. The specimen was peripheral blood mononuclear cells (PBMCs), collected when the disease was refractory, from a patient treated with antithyroid drugs. Source of these receptors: a female donor with Graves disease.

About this clonotype: A much larger clone sits a single nucleotide away, making a read error possible. This chain connects TRBV9 to TRBJ1-2, with D uncertain. CDR3 size: 11 residues. In germline, CDR1 is SGDLS, CDR2 YYNGEE. The CDR3 protein is CASGVATSYTF. The CDR3 bases are TGTGCCAGCGGCGTAGCGACGAGTTACACCTTC.

In its sample, this clonotype was seen a few times. The chain joins TRBV29-1 to TRBJ2-7, with 10 bases matching TRBD1. From germline, CDR1 is SQVTM and CDR2 ANQGSEA. The CDR3 consists of 15 residues. Trimming removed 6 bases from V and 0 bases from J; junction bases left unmatched: 8. CDR3 sequence: CSVASRTGGSYEQYF. CDR3 bases: TGCAGCGTCGCTTCCCGGACAGGGGGCTCCTACGAGCAGTACTTC.

This clonotype was detected many times. The J gene is TRBJ2-5, the V gene TRBV6-1; TRBD2 matches 12 bases. Trimming cost V 6 bases and J 3 bases; bases outside gene matches: 8. CDR1 and CDR2 from the germline V gene are MNHNS and SASEGT. This CDR3 region has 16 residues. CDR3 coding DNA: TGTGCCAGCAGGATGACTAGCGGGAGTGTTGAAGAGACCCAGTACTTC. Amino acids: CASRMTSGSVEETQYF.

The chain links TRBV7-9 to TRBJ1-5; no clear D gene. This CDR3 contains 14 residues. Per germline, CDR1 SEHNR and CDR2 FQNEAQ (reference sequence). V was pared by 5 bases and J by 0 bases, with 8 bases between. The CDR3 reads CASSMDASNQPQHF. The DNA for the CDR3 is TGTGCCAGCAGCATGGACGCTAGCAATCAGCCCCAGCATTTT.

This clonotype was recorded a few times. The chain has TRBV5-6 and TRBJ2-7; the match to TRBD1 covers 7 bases. Trimming removed 1 base from V and 6 bases from J; junction bases left unmatched: 7. This CDR3 is built from 14 residues. CDR1 SGHDT and CDR2 YYEEEE come from the germline V gene. The CDR3 loop reads CASSLKGGAAEQYF. The CDR3 nucleotides read TGTGCCAGCAGCTTGAAAGGGGGCGCGGCCGAGCAGTACTTC.

The chain recombines TRBV3-1 with TRBJ2-1; D not certain. The V end was cut by 4 bases, the J end by 4 bases, with 11 bases between. The CDR3 totals 14 residues. Germline V lookup: CDR1 LGHDT, CDR2 YNNKEL (reference sequence). The CDR3 reads CASSLTFQYNEQFF. The CDR3 DNA reads TGTGCCAGCAGCCTGACCTTCCAATACAATGAGCAGTTCTTC.

This clonotype was found a few times. Here the CDR3 DNA reads TGCAGCGTTGAAACGGGAGGGTCGGGCACCGGGGAGCTGTTTTTT. Its translation: CSVETGGSGTGELFF. This rearrangement joins TRBV29-1 to TRBJ2-2, with 8 positions matching TRBD2. The CDR3 is 15 residues long. Per germline, CDR1 SQVTM and CDR2 ANQGSEA. Trimming cost V 2 bases and J 4 bases; bases outside gene matches: 6.